The 20 T cell receptor beta chains given below trace back to one sample, sequenced in a study of shared clonotypes between healthy human individuals. Clones were sequenced by immunoSEQ multiplex PCR, and TCRdb holds only the in-frame ones, with some missing. The data hold about 2.4 million clones, with 90% to 95% observed a single time. The specimen sequenced was naive CD4+ T cells sorted from blood. Subset of the sample: CD45RA+ positively selected. These receptors all stem from a young man in good health.

Details on this clone: One junction end disagrees with the germline gene, perhaps due to a read error. This specimen includes other DNA sequences encoding the same CDR3. The rearrangement joins TRBV7-9 to TRBJ2-5; the match to TRBD2 covers 7 bases. There are 15 residues in the CDR3. CDR1 and CDR2 from the germline V gene are SEHNR and FQNEAQ (reference sequence). The DNA for the CDR3 is TGTGCCAGCAGTTTAGTGGGAGGGCCTCAAGAGACCCAGTACTTC. Translating gives CASSLVGGPQETQYF.

This clone was recorded a few times. This sample also contains other DNA sequences that code for the same CDR3. The chain links TRBV5-4 to TRBJ1-2; maybe TRBD1 (6 bases). The V gene's germline CDR1 is SGHNT and CDR2 YYREEE (reference sequence). The V end lost 4 bases, the J end lost 2 bases, and 9 bases lay between the germline ends. This CDR3 is built from 13 residues. CDR3: CASSPTGNYGYTF. CDR3 coding DNA: TGTGCCAGCAGCCCTACAGGGAACTATGGCTACACCTTC.

This chain connects TRBV28 to TRBJ1-5, with D unresolved. The V gene lost 3 bases and the J gene lost 1 base, with 10 bases spanning the gap. This CDR3 contains 15 residues. Germline V CDR1 and CDR2: MDHEN, SYDVKM. CDR3 amino acids: CASSLYGGSNQPQHF. As DNA, the CDR3 is TGTGCCAGCAGTTTGTATGGCGGGAGCAATCAGCCCCAGCATTTT.

Details on this clone: The same CDR3 also results from other DNA sequences found in this sample. V gene TRBV7-9 combines with J gene TRBJ1-2, with D perhaps matching TRBD1 (5 bases). V lost 1 base and J 7 bases, leaving 7 bases between the germline ends. Per the germline V gene, CDR1 is SEHNR and CDR2 is FQNEAQ (reference sequence). There are 12 residues in the CDR3. This chain's CDR3 is CASSLEGVGYTF. The CDR3, as DNA: TGTGCCAGCAGCTTAGAAGGGGTTGGCTACACCTTC.

V gene TRBV5-1 combines with J gene TRBJ2-3; the D is unclear. The CDR3 length is 13 residues. Trimming pared 4 bases from V and 4 bases from J, leaving 10 bases between. Germline V lookup: CDR1 SGHRS, CDR2 YFSETQ. CDR3 coding DNA: TGCGCCAGCAGCCCCGAGGTTTCAGATACGCAGTATTTT. Amino acid sequence: CASSPEVSDTQYF. Drawing the rest from reference TRBV5-1 and TRBJ2-3, the complete variable domain is KAGVTQTPRYLIKTRGQQVTLSCSPISGHRSVSWYQQTPGQGLQFLFEYFSETQRNKGNFPGRFSGRQFSNSRSEMNVSTLELGDSALYLCASSPEVSDTQYFGPGTRLTVL.

Written as DNA, the CDR3 is TGTGCCATCAGGGAACAGGATCCCTATGGCTACACCTTC. This translates into CAIREQDPYGYTF. This chain links TRBV10-3 with TRBJ1-2; weak D call: TRBD1 (5 bases). Germline V CDR1 and CDR2: ENHRY, SYGVKD. Trimming left V 6 bases short and J 4 bases short, with 12 bases between. The CDR3 extends over 13 amino acids.

V usage is TRBV7-9 and J usage is TRBJ1-2; TRBD1 agrees at 8 bases. The CDR3 consists of 15 residues. Looked up from germline, CDR1 is SEHNR and CDR2 is FQNEAQ (reference sequence). The junction had 6 bases not matched to a gene; V was cut back by 5 bases and J by 1 base. The CDR3 bases are TGTGCCAGCAGCCAGGACAGGGCGGGTAACTATGGCTACACCTTC. Its translation is CASSQDRAGNYGYTF.

This CDR3 reads CASSLALHEQFF. The CDR3 nucleotides are TGTGCCAGCAGCTTAGCTCTCCATGAGCAGTTCTTC. The gene calls are TRBV7-2 and TRBJ2-1; D remains ambiguous. Trimming removed 0 bases at V and 8 bases at J, with 5 bases between. The CDR3 extends over 12 amino acids. The V gene's germline CDR1 is SGHTA and CDR2 FQGNSA.

In regard to this clone: One end of the junction fails to match germline, which may point to a read error. The V gene is TRBV10-3, the J gene TRBJ1-6, with D possibly matching TRBD1 (5 bases). Germline V gene sequence: CDR1 ENHRY, CDR2 SYGVKD. CDR3 length: 16 residues. This chain's CDR3 is CASSYWEGGGNSPLHF. The CDR3 bases are TGTGCCAGCAGTTACTGGGAGGGTGGGGGGAATTCACCCCTCCACTTT.

The gene calls are TRBV28 and TRBJ2-4; D is possibly TRBD1 (6 bases). Per the germline V gene, CDR1 is MDHEN and CDR2 is SYDVKM. The CDR3 runs 16 residues. V shed 2 bases and J shed 0 bases, with 11 bases lying between them. The CDR3 reads CASSLMGQLAKNIQYF. CDR3 bases: TGTGCCAGCAGTTTAATGGGACAATTAGCCAAAAACATTCAGTACTTC. The complete variable domain, with remaining parts taken from reference TRBV28 and TRBJ2-4, reads DVKVTQSSRYLVKRTGEKVFLECVQDMDHENMFWYRQDPGLGLRLIYFSYDVKMKEKGDIPEGYSVSREKKERFSLILESASTNQTSMYLCASSLMGQLAKNIQYFGAGTRLSVL.

This rearrangement joins TRBV19 to TRBJ1-5; D is possibly TRBD1 (5 bases). Germline V lookup: CDR1 LNHDA, CDR2 SQIVND (reference sequence). Trimming shortened V by 5 bases and J by 7 bases, and 21 bases separated the two germline ends. The CDR3 length is 16 residues. The CDR3 reads CASSFRGYAEGQPQHF. CDR3 DNA: TGTGCCAGTAGTTTCCGCGGTTATGCCGAGGGGCAGCCCCAGCATTTT.

The CDR3 spells CASSIGAGGGTGELFF. CDR3 bases: TGTGCCAGTAGTATCGGTGCGGGGGGAGGCACCGGGGAGCTGTTTTTT. J is TRBJ2-2 and V is TRBV19; TRBD2 agrees at 8 bases. The ends lost 3 bases at V and 4 bases at J; junction bases unmatched: 7. Germline CDR1 is LNHDA and CDR2 is SQIVND (reference sequence). This CDR3 spans 16 amino acids.

This chain joins TRBV27 and TRBJ2-7, with TRBD1 matching 7 bases. The CDR3 extends over 15 amino acids. From germline, CDR1 is MNHEY and CDR2 SMNVEV (reference sequence). Unmatched junction bases numbered 11, after V lost 6 bases and J lost 3 bases. The CDR3 sequence is CASSHDSTGIYEQYF. CDR3 coding DNA: TGTGCCAGCAGCCACGATTCGACAGGGATCTACGAGCAGTACTTC.

As concerns this clone: Other nucleotide sequences from this sample produce the same CDR3. The gene calls are TRBV6-4 and TRBJ1-1; 8 positions match TRBD1. The trim removed 6 bases at V and 4 bases at J, leaving 4 bases unmatched. This CDR3 comprises 13 residues. CDR1 and CDR2 (germline): MRHNA, SNTAGT. The CDR3 region has the DNA TGTGCCAGCAGCGAACAGGGGGGCACTGAAGCTTTCTTT. Its translation is CASSEQGGTEAFF.

Worth noting for this clone: Other DNA sequences of this sample code for an identical CDR3. V is TRBV6-5 and J is TRBJ2-3; D is uncertain. Germline CDR1 is MNHEY and CDR2 is SVGAGI. The CDR3 covers 12 residues. The germline V and J ends were trimmed by 7 bases and 0 bases, with 5 bases remaining between them. The CDR3 DNA reads as TGTGCCAGCACCGACAGCACAGATACGCAGTATTTT. This codes for CASTDSTDTQYF.

This clone was seen more than once but under ten times. J is TRBJ1-5 and V is TRBV4-2, with 7 bases lining up with TRBD1. Germline CDR1 reads LGHNA; CDR2 reads YNFKEQ. V lost 0 bases and J lost 5; bases outside the gene matches: 1. The CDR3 is 14 residues long. The CDR3 region has the DNA TGTGCCAGCAGCCAAGATCAGGGGGATCAGCCCCAGCATTTT. Its protein product is CASSQDQGDQPQHF.

V gene TRBV9 combines with J gene TRBJ2-1; D ambiguous. In germline, CDR1 is SGDLS, CDR2 YYNGEE. The CDR3 consists of 17 residues. V lost 3 bases and J lost 0, with 16 bases in between. The CDR3 sequence is CASSEGPGAFSYNEQFF. The CDR3 region has the DNA TGTGCCAGCAGCGAGGGTCCAGGAGCATTCTCCTACAATGAGCAGTTCTTC. Variable domain in full (rest from reference TRBV9 and TRBJ2-1): DSGVTQTPKHLITATGQRVTLRCSPRSGDLSVYWYQQSLDQGLQFLIQYYNGEERAKGNILERFSAQQFPDLHSELNLSSLELGDSALYFCASSEGPGAFSYNEQFFGPGTRLTVL.

In its sample, this clone was seen a few times. The rearrangement uses TRBV6-4 and TRBJ1-1; D is perhaps TRBD1 (5 bases). Per the germline V gene, CDR1 is MRHNA and CDR2 is SNTAGT. Trimming stripped 6 bases from V and 1 base from J, with 9 bases between. This CDR3 is built from 13 residues. The CDR3, as DNA: TGTGCCAGCAGCAGACAGACGAACACTGAAGCTTTCTTT. The encoded protein is CASSRQTNTEAFF.

This sequence joins TRBV7-9 and TRBJ2-3, with 13 bases that match TRBD2. The germline gives CDR1 SEHNR, CDR2 FQNEAQ (reference sequence). V dropped 1 base and J dropped 0; count of bases not matched to a gene: 4. The CDR3 has 18 residues. The CDR3 DNA is TGTGCCAGCAGCTTAGGGACTAGCGGGAGCCCTAGCACAGATACGCAGTATTTT. Amino acid sequence: CASSLGTSGSPSTDTQYF.

This clone was seen a few times. In the same sample, other DNA sequences code for this CDR3. The chain combines TRBV5-1 with TRBJ2-5; TRBD1 matches at 10 bases. The V gene end was trimmed by 0 bases and the J gene end by 4 bases; junction bases not matched to a gene: 0. The CDR3 runs 14 residues. Per the germline V gene, CDR1 is SGHRS and CDR2 is YFSETQ. DNA for the CDR3: TGCGCCAGCAGCTTGGGGGACAGGGGAGAGACCCAGTACTTC. Amino acids: CASSLGDRGETQYF.